Below are 2 T cell receptor beta chains sequenced from a single sample in a study of high-grade serous ovarian cancer treatment subgroups (dated by TCRdb to the early 2020s). Tumor samples were obtained before definitive surgery or chemotherapy. The receptor library was made with the immunoSEQ multiplex PCR assay. What TCRdb holds here is the immuneACCESS table cut down to in-frame rearrangements. Part of the clones is not present; checked against another copy, under half of the missing clones reflect an unresolved V gene, and the others are unexplained. This sample is represented by approximately 6,200 clones; 75% to 85% of them were singletons. The ten top clones hold 8.5% to 12% of the sample. The sample consisted of tumor tissue. All receptors derive from a human donor with high-grade serous ovarian cancer.

The V call is TRBV7-8, the J call TRBJ1-6, with a possible D match to TRBD1 (6 bases). The V and J ends lost 1 base and 9 bases respectively, with 10 bases between them. The CDR3 has 14 residues. Germline V CDR1 and CDR2: SGHVS, FQNEAQ. The CDR3 loop is CASSLGLQGSPLHF. The CDR3 DNA is TGTGCCAGCAGCTTAGGGCTACAGGGTTCACCCCTCCACTTT.

This clone was counted a few times. The rearrangement links TRBV19 to TRBJ2-7, with D perhaps TRBD1 or TRBD2 (5 bases each). Germline V lookup: CDR1 LNHDA, CDR2 SQIVND (reference sequence). Between the trimmed V and J ends, which lost 6 bases and 7 bases, there was a span of 16 bases. The CDR3 is 13 residues long. This CDR3 reads CASSLPGAVEQYF. DNA of the CDR3: TGTGCCAGTAGCCTCCCCGGGGCGGTGGAGCAGTACTTC.